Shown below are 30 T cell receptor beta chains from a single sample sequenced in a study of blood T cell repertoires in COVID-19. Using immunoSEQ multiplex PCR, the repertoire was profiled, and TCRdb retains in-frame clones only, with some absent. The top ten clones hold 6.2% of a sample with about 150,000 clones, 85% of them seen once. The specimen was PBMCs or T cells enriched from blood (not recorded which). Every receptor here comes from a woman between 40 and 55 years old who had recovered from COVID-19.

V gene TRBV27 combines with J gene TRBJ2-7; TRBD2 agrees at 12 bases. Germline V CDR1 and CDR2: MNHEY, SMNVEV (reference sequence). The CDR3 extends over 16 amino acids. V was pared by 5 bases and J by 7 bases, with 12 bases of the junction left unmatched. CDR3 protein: CASSPSRTSGVTEQYF. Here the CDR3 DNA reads TGTGCCAGCAGTCCTTCGCGGACTAGCGGGGTTACGGAGCAGTACTTC.

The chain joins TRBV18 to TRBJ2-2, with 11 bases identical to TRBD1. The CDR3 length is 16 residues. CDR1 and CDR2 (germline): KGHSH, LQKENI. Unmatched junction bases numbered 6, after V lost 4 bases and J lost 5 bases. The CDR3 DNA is TGTGCCAGCTCACAGAGGACAGGGGGCGAAACCGGGGAGCTGTTTTTT. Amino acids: CASSQRTGGETGELFF. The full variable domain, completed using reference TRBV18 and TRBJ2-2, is NAGVMQNPRHLVRRRGQEARLRCSPMKGHSHVYWYRQLPEEGLKFMVYLQKENIIDESGMPKERFSAEFPKEGPSILRIQQVVRGDSAAYFCASSQRTGGETGELFFGEGSRLTVL.

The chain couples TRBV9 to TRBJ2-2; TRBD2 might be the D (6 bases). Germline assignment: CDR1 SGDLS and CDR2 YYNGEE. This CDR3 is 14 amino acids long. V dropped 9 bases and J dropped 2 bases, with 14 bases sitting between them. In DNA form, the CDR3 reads TGTGCCACTTCGGGGGACTTTAACACCGGGGAGCTGTTTTTT. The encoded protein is CATSGDFNTGELFF. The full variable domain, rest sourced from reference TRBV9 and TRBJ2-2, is DSGVTQTPKHLITATGQRVTLRCSPRSGDLSVYWYQQSLDQGLQFLIQYYNGEERAKGNILERFSAQQFPDLHSELNLSSLELGDSALYFCATSGDFNTGELFFGEGSRLTVL.

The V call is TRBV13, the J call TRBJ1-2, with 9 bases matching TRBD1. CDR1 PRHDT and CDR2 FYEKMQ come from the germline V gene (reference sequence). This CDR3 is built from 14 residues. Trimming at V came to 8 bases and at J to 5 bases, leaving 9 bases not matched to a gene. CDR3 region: CASDTGGDYYGYTF. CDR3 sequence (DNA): TGTGCCAGCGATACAGGGGGCGATTATTATGGCTACACCTTC.

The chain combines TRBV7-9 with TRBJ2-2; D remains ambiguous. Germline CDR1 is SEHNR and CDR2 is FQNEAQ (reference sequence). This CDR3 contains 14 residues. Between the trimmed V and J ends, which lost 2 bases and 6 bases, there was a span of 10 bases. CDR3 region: CASSLIHRPGELFF. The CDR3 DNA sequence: TGTGCCAGCAGCTTAATACACCGCCCCGGGGAGCTGTTTTTT.

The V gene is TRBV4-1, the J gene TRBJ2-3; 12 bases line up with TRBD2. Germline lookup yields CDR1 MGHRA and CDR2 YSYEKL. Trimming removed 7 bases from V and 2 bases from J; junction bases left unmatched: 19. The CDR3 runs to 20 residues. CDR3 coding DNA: TGCGCCAGCACCCCGAGGGCTAGCGGGAGGGCCTTAGCCTTCACAGATACGCAGTATTTT. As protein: CASTPRASGRALAFTDTQYF.

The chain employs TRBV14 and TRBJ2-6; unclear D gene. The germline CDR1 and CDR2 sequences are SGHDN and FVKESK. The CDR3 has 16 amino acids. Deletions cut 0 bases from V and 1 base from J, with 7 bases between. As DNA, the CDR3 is TGTGCCAGCAGCCAAGATTTCTATTCTGGGGCCAACGTCCTGACTTTC. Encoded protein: CASSQDFYSGANVLTF. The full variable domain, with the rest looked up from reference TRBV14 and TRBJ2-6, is EAGVTQFPSHSVIEKGQTVTLRCDPISGHDNLYWYRRVMGKEIKFLLHFVKESKQDESGMPNNRFLAERTGGTYSTLKVQPAELEDSGVYFCASSQDFYSGANVLTFGAGSRLTVL.

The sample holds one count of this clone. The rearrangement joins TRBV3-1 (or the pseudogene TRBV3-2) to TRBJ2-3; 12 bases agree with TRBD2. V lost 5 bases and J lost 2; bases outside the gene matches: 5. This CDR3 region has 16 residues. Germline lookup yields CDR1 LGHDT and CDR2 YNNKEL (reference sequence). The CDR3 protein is CASSSGLAGNTDTQYF. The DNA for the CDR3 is TGTGCCAGCAGCTCCGGACTAGCGGGGAACACAGATACGCAGTATTTT.

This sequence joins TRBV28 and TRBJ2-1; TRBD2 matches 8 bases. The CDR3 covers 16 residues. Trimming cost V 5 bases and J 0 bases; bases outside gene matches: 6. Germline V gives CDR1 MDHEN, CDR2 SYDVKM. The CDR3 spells CASSPLAGRSYNEQFF. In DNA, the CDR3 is TGTGCCAGCAGTCCCTTAGCGGGACGCTCCTACAATGAGCAGTTCTTC.

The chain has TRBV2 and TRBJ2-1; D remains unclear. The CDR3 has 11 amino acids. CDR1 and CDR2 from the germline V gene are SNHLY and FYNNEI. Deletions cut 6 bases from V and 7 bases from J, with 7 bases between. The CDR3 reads CASSSSNEQFF. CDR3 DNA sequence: TGTGCCAGCAGCTCCTCTAATGAGCAGTTCTTC.

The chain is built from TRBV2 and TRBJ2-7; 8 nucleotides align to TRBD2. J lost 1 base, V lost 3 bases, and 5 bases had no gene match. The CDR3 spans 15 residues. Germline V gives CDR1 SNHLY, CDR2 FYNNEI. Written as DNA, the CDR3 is TGTGCCAGCAGTGACGCGCGCGGGGGGTCCTACGAGCAGTACTTC. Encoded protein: CASSDARGGSYEQYF.

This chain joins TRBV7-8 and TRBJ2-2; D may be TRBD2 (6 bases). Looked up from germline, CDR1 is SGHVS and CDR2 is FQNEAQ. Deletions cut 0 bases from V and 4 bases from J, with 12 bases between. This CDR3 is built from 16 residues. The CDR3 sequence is CASSLAEGPGTGELFF. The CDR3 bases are TGTGCCAGCAGCTTAGCGGAGGGGCCGGGCACCGGGGAGCTGTTTTTT.

This chain's CDR3 is CASSLIPDRGGWRERVEQYF. The DNA for the CDR3 is TGTGCCAGCAGCTTAATTCCGGACAGGGGAGGTTGGCGGGAGAGGGTCGAGCAGTACTTC. V and J are TRBV13 and TRBJ2-7, with 9 bases lining up with TRBD1. The CDR3 sequence is 20 residues long. J lost 6 bases, V lost 2 bases, and 23 bases had no gene match. Germline V gene sequence: CDR1 PRHDT, CDR2 FYEKMQ (reference sequence).

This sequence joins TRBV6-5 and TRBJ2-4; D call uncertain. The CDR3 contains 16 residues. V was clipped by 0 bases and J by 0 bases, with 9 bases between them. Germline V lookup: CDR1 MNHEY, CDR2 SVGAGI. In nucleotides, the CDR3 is TGTGCCAGCAGTTACTCTCGAGGCCTAGCCAAAAACATTCAGTACTTC. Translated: CASSYSRGLAKNIQYF.

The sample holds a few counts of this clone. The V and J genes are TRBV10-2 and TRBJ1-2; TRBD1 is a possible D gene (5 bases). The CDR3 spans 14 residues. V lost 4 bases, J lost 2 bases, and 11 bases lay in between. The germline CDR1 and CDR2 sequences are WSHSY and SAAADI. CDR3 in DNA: TGCGCCAGCAGTGCAGGGTCGAGGAACTATGGCTACACCTTC. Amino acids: CASSAGSRNYGYTF.

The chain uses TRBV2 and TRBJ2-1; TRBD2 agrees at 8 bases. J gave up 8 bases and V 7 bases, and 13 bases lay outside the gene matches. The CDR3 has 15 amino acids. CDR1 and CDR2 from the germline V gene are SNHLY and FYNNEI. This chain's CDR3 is CASNEVAGGGHEQFF. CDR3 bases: TGTGCCAGCAACGAGGTGGCGGGGGGCGGGCATGAGCAGTTCTTC.

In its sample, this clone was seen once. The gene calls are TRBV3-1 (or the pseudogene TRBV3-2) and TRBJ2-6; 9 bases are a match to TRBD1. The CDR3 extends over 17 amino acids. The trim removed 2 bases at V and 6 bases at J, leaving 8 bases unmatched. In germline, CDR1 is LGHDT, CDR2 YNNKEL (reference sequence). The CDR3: CASSQTQTGGKANVLTF. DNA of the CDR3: TGTGCCAGCAGCCAAACCCAGACAGGGGGAAAGGCCAACGTCCTGACTTTC.

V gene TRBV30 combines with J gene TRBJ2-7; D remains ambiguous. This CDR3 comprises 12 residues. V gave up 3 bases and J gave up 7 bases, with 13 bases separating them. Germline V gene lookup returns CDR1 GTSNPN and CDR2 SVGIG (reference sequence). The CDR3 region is CAWSPQEREQYF. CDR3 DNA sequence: TGTGCCTGGAGCCCACAAGAGAGGGAGCAGTACTTC.

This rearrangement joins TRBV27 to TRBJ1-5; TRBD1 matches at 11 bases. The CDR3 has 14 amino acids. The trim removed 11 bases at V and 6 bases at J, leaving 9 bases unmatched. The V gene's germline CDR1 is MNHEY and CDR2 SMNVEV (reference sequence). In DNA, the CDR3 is TGTGCCTCTCACGGGACAGGGGGAGCTCAGCCCCAGCATTTT. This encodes CASHGTGGAQPQHF.

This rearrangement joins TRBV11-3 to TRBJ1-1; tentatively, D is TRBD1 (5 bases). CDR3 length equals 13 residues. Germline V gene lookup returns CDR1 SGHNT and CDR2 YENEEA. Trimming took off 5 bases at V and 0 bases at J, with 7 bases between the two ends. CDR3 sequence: CASSKTVNTEAFF. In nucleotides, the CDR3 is TGTGCCAGCAGCAAGACAGTGAACACTGAAGCTTTCTTT.

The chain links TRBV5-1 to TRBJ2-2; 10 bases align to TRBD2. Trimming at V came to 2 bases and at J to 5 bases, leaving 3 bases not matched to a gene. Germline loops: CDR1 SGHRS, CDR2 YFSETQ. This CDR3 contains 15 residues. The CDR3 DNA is TGCGCCAGCAGCTTAAAGGGACTAGCGACCGGGGAGCTGTTTTTT. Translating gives CASSLKGLATGELFF.

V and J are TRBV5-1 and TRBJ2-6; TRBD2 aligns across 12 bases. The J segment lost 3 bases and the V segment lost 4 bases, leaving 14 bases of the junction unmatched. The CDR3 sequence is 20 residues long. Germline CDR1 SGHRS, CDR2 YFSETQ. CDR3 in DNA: TGCGCCAGCAGCATAGCTATGAGACTAGCGGGAGCTGGTGGGGCCAACGTCCTGACTTTC. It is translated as CASSIAMRLAGAGGANVLTF.

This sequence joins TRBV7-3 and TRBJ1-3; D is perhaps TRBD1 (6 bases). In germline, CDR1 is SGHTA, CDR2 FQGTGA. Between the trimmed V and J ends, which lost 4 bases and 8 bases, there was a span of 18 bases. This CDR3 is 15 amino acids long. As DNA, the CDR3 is TGTGCCAGCAGCTCCCGAGGACAGCGAACGGACACCATATATTTT. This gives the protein CASSSRGQRTDTIYF. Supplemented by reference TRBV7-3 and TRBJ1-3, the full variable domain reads GAGVSQTPSNKVTEKGKYVELRCDPISGHTALYWYRQSLGQGPEFLIYFQGTGAADDSGLPNDRFFAVRPEGSVSTLKIQRTERGDSAVYLCASSSRGQRTDTIYFGEGSWLTVV.

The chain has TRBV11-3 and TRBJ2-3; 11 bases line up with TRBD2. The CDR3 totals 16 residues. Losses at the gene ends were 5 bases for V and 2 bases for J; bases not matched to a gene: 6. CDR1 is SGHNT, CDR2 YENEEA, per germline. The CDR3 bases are TGTGCCAGCAGCCCCGGGACTAGCGGCTACACAGATACGCAGTATTTT. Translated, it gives CASSPGTSGYTDTQYF. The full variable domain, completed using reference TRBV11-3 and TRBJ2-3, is EAGVVQSPRYKIIEKKQPVAFWCNPISGHNTLYWYLQNLGQGPELLIRYENEEAVDDSQLPKDRFSAERLKGVDSTLKIQPAELGDSAVYLCASSPGTSGYTDTQYFGPGTRLTVL.

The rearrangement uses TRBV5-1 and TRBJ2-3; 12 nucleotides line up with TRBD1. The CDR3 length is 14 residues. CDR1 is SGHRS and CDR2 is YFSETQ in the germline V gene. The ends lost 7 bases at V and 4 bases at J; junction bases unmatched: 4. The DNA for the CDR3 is TGCGCCAGCGCCGGGACAGGGGGCGCAGATACGCAGTATTTT. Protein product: CASAGTGGADTQYF.

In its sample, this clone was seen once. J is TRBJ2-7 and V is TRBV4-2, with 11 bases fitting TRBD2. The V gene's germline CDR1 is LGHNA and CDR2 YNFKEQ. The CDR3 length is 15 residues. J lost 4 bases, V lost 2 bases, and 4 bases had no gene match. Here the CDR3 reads CASSQLGLAGYEQYF. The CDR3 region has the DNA TGTGCCAGCAGCCAACTTGGACTAGCGGGTTACGAGCAGTACTTC.

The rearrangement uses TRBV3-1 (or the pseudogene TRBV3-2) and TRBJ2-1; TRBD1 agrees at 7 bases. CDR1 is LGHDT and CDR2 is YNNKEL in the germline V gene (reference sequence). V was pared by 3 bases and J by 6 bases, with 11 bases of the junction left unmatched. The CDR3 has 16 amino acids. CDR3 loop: CASSQKPGQTFNEQFF. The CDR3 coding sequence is TGTGCCAGCAGCCAGAAACCGGGACAGACCTTCAATGAGCAGTTCTTC.

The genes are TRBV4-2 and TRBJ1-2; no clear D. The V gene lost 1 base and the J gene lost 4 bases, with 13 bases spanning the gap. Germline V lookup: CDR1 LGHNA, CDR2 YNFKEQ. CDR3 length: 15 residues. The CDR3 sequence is CASSQGEVGLYGYTF. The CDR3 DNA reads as TGTGCCAGCAGCCAAGGGGAGGTGGGCCTCTATGGCTACACCTTC.

CDR3 in DNA: TGTGCCAGCAGTTACTCTAACAGGGTGGTCGAGCAGTACTTC. It specifies CASSYSNRVVEQYF. The V call is TRBV6-5, the J call TRBJ2-7, with D possibly TRBD1 on 6 matching bases. Per the germline V gene, CDR1 is MNHEY and CDR2 is SVGAGI. The CDR3 has 14 amino acids. V lost 0 bases and J lost 6, with 12 bases in between.

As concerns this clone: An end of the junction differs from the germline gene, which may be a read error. This chain's CDR3 is CASSSNENGQARF. DNA of the CDR3: TGTGCCAGCAGCTCTAACGAAAACGGACAGGCGCGTTTT. The chain combines TRBV3-1 (or the pseudogene TRBV3-2) with TRBJ1-1, with 7 bases lining up with TRBD1. Per the germline V gene, CDR1 is LGHDT and CDR2 is YNNKEL (reference sequence). The CDR3 spans 13 residues.